Shown below are 13 T cell receptor beta chains from a single sample sequenced in a study of T-cell reconstitution after alpha-beta-depleted transplantation in children. Unique molecular identifiers were incorporated when the TCRbeta library was constructed. In TCRdb, the PCR reads were re-called with MiXCR into one record per CDR3 protein. The sample includes about 470,000 distinct CDR3 sequences, around 46% of them seen just once. This sample comprised PBMCs, obtained before TCRalphabeta/CD19-depleted stem cell transplant. Every receptor here comes from a girl aged 2-10 years with aplastic anemia, due to receive a stem cell transplant.

J is TRBJ2-7 and V is TRBV7-8; D gene uncertain. Trimming cost V 0 bases and J 3 bases, with 12 bases left between them. CDR3 length: 15 residues. CDR1 and CDR2 (germline): SGHVS, FQNEAQ. In DNA form, the CDR3 reads TGTGCCAGCAGCTTAGCGGGTAGTAGTGGCTACGAGCAGTACTTC. The encoded protein is CASSLAGSSGYEQYF. Variable domain in full (rest from reference TRBV7-8 and TRBJ2-7): GAGVSQSPRYKVAKRGQDVALRCDPISGHVSLFWYQQALGQGPEFLTYFQNEAQLDKSGLPSDRFFAERPEGSVSTLKIQRTQQEDSAVYLCASSLAGSSGYEQYFGPGTRLTVT.

The rearrangement uses TRBV5-1 and TRBJ2-5, with TRBD2 matching over 10 bases. V was clipped by 1 base and J by 5 bases; unmatched bases: 11. In germline, CDR1 is SGHRS, CDR2 YFSETQ. This CDR3 comprises 17 residues. The CDR3 nucleotides are TGCGCCAGCAGCTTGCCCGCGGGGCTAGCGGGAGAGGAGACCCAGTACTTC. Translation: CASSLPAGLAGEETQYF.

This clonotype turned up a few times. This sequence joins TRBV20-1 and TRBJ1-2; possibly TRBD1 for D (5 bases). The CDR3 is made up of 11 amino acids. The V end was cut by 5 bases, the J end by 8 bases, with 12 bases between. The germline CDR1 and CDR2 sequences are DFQATT and SNEGSKA (reference sequence). The CDR3, as DNA: TGCAGTGCTCCAGGGTTGGGAGGCTACACCTTC. Encoded protein: CSAPGLGGYTF.

As DNA, the CDR3 is TGCAGTGCCCCAAGGAGGGGGGAAGGGTATGGCTACACCTTC. This encodes CSAPRRGEGYGYTF. J is TRBJ1-2 and V is TRBV20-1; a possible D gene is TRBD1 (6 bases). With 6 bases removed from V and 5 bases from J, the gap between germline ends came to 19 bases. This CDR3 is 14 amino acids long. Germline lookup yields CDR1 DFQATT and CDR2 SNEGSKA (reference sequence).

The rearrangement links TRBV2 to TRBJ2-7; TRBD2 matches at 7 bases. Germline loops: CDR1 SNHLY, CDR2 FYNNEI. Trimming removed 4 bases from V and 5 bases from J; junction bases left unmatched: 5. This CDR3 is 13 amino acids long. This CDR3 reads CASSAGGVHEQYF. DNA of the CDR3: TGTGCCAGCAGTGCTGGGGGGGTCCACGAGCAGTACTTC. Full variable domain (missing parts from reference TRBV2 and TRBJ2-7): EPEVTQTPSHQVTQMGQEVILRCVPISNHLYFYWYRQILGQKVEFLVSFYNNEISEKSEIFDDQFSVERPDGSNFTLKIRSTKLEDSAMYFCASSAGGVHEQYFGPGTRLTVT.

The V gene is TRBV20-1, the J gene TRBJ1-3; D gene uncertain. Germline V gene data show CDR1 as DFQATT and CDR2 as SNEGSKA (reference sequence). The CDR3 is 15 residues long. V shed 6 bases and J shed 2 bases, with 17 bases lying between them. CDR3 sequence reads: CSAPSQDHPGNTIYF. CDR3 bases: TGCAGTGCGCCATCGCAGGACCACCCTGGAAACACCATATATTTT.

This clonotype has only a few counts. The chain recombines TRBV7-2 with TRBJ1-4, with 7 bases matching TRBD1. CDR1 is SGHTA and CDR2 is FQGNSA in the germline V gene. V shed 5 bases, J shed 15 bases, and the junction held 18 bases outside the gene matches. The CDR3 consists of 15 residues. In nucleotides, the CDR3 is TGTGCCAGCAGCACCTCCGGGACAGAAGCTACATTTTTGTTTTTT. Translated, it gives CASSTSGTEATFLFF.

This clonotype was seen a few times. The chain carries TRBV28 and TRBJ2-5; 10 bases map to TRBD1. Germline V lookup: CDR1 MDHEN, CDR2 SYDVKM. CDR3 length: 15 residues. V lost 4 bases to trimming and J lost 1 base; unmatched junction nucleotides: 3. The CDR3, as DNA: TGTGCCAGCAGTTGGGACAGGGGTATCCAAGAGACCCAGTACTTC. It is translated as CASSWDRGIQETQYF.

This clonotype occurred a few times. The chain recombines TRBV6-5 with TRBJ1-3; D gene uncertain. V was shortened by 4 bases and J by 0 bases, with 10 bases between the two germline ends. The CDR3 loop spans 15 amino acids. Germline lookup yields CDR1 MNHEY and CDR2 SVGAGI. The CDR3 here is CASSSTELSGNTIYF. In DNA form, the CDR3 reads TGTGCCAGCAGTTCTACAGAGCTCTCTGGAAACACCATATATTTT.

The gene calls are TRBV15 and TRBJ1-5; 8 bases are a match to TRBD1. V lost 4 bases and J lost 7; bases outside the gene matches: 9. Germline V gene lookup returns CDR1 LNHNV and CDR2 YYDKDF (reference sequence). CDR3 length: 15 residues. As DNA, the CDR3 is TGTGCCACCAGCACAGTACAGGGGGTAGGGCAGCCCCAGCATTTT. Translation gives CATSTVQGVGQPQHF. Filled out from reference TRBV15 and TRBJ1-5, the complete variable domain reads DAMVIQNPRYQVTQFGKPVTLSCSQTLNHNVMYWYQQKSSQAPKLLFHYYDKDFNNEADTPDNFQSRRPNTSFCFLDIRSPGLGDTAMYLCATSTVQGVGQPQHFGDGTRLSIL.

This chain links TRBV20-1 with TRBJ2-7; D possibly matches TRBD1 or TRBD2 (6 bases each). The CDR3 length is 14 residues. Germline V gives CDR1 DFQATT, CDR2 SNEGSKA (reference sequence). Trimming cost V 5 bases and J 2 bases, with 16 bases left between them. CDR3 DNA sequence: TGCAGTGCTGGTACAGGGAGGCCCCCCTACGAGCAGTACTTC. Its protein is CSAGTGRPPYEQYF.

The chain is built from TRBV5-5 and TRBJ2-3; the D is unclear. This CDR3 is 15 amino acids long. Trimming took off 4 bases at V and 7 bases at J, with 19 bases between the two ends. Germline CDR1 reads SGHKS; CDR2 reads YYEKEE (reference sequence). CDR3 sequence: CASSPYYEGSNTQYF. The CDR3 bases are TGTGCCAGCAGCCCTTACTACGAAGGGTCCAATACGCAGTATTTT.

The sample holds many counts of this clonotype. As DNA, the CDR3 is TGTGCCAGCTCCCGACAGAGCTCCTACAATGAGCAGTTCTTC. It codes for CASSRQSSYNEQFF. This rearrangement joins TRBV18 to TRBJ2-1; D is possibly TRBD1 (5 bases). CDR3 length: 14 amino acids. The V end lost 6 bases, the J end lost 0 bases, and 9 bases lay between the germline ends. Germline V gene lookup returns CDR1 KGHSH and CDR2 LQKENI.